The source of this T cell receptor beta chain is a study of Ad26.COV2.S vaccination and SARS-CoV-2 variants. Trimming at V came to 5 bases and at J to 3 bases, leaving 8 bases not matched to a gene. Per germline, CDR1 SEHNR and CDR2 FQNEAQ (reference sequence). There are 15 residues in the CDR3. TCRdb keeps only in-frame clones here, not all; method: immunoSEQ multiplex PCR. The table lists around 300,000 clones, about 90% of them singletons. As for treatment: approximately 18 received Ad26.COV2.S at low or high dose, single or two shots; about five received placebo; per-sample allocation not given. The investigators took samples on day 63 after the first vaccine or placebo injection.

Here the sequenced sample was peripheral blood, taken in a trial of Ad26.COV2.S vaccine versus placebo. V is TRBV7-9 and J is TRBJ2-3; 7 bases line up with TRBD1. The TCR originated in a person between 18 and 60 years old who received the Ad26.COV2.S COVID-19 vaccine or a placebo. CDR3 sequence (DNA): TGTGCCAGCAGCCGACTTGACAGGGCAACAGATACGCAGTATTTT. Protein sequence: CASSRLDRATDTQYF. Full variable domain (missing parts from reference TRBV7-9 and TRBJ2-3): DTGVSQNPRHKITKRGQNVTFRCDPISEHNRLYWYRQTLGQGPEFLTYFQNEAQLEKSRLLSDRFSAERPKGSFSTLEIQRTEQGDSAMYLCASSRLDRATDTQYFGPGTRLTVL.